Below are 29 T cell receptor beta chains sequenced from a single sample in a study of blood T cells in healthy people across ages. Together with a sample-barcoded 5' primer, a J-beta primer mix was included in a second PCR lasting about 7 to 11 cycles. TCRdb reprocessed the 5' RACE reads via MiXCR and lists one record per CDR3 protein. There are 800,000 to 950,000 distinct CDR3 sequences in the sample; 35% to 40% occur only once, and 13% lies in the top ten. Sequenced material: blood. The origin of the receptors is a man between 18 and 29 years old in good health.

The DNA of the CDR3 is TGTGCCAGCAGCCACAAACTGACGGGGGAGCAGTACTTC. Protein: CASSHKLTGEQYF. This chain links TRBV7-2 with TRBJ2-5; a weak D match, TRBD2 (6 bases). Germline CDR1 reads SGHTA; CDR2 reads FQGNSA. The CDR3 consists of 13 residues. V lost 5 bases and J 11 bases, leaving 18 bases between the germline ends.

The rearrangement uses TRBV3-1 and TRBJ2-4; D ambiguous. Deletions cut 0 bases from V and 0 bases from J, with 15 bases between. CDR1 and CDR2 from the germline V gene are LGHDT and YNNKEL (reference sequence). The CDR3 has 18 residues. CDR3 sequence (DNA): TGTGCCAGCAGCCAAGAAATAGGCCTCGGCGGAGCCAAAAACATTCAGTACTTC. Translating it yields CASSQEIGLGGAKNIQYF.

This chain joins TRBV5-5 and TRBJ2-7; D is unclear. Germline V gene sequence: CDR1 SGHKS, CDR2 YYEKEE (reference sequence). CDR3 length: 14 residues. Trimming removed 4 bases at V and 2 bases at J, with 13 bases between. The CDR3 bases are TGTGCCAGCAGCCCCCCAGACGCCACCTACGAGCAGTACTTC. It yields the protein CASSPPDATYEQYF.

The chain uses TRBV28 and TRBJ2-5, with TRBD1 matching over 9 bases. The CDR3 has 17 amino acids. In germline, CDR1 is MDHEN, CDR2 SYDVKM. The junction had 19 bases not matched to a gene; V was cut back by 3 bases and J by 11 bases. The CDR3 is CASSFSWTGERLNEQYF. The CDR3 nucleotides are TGTGCCAGCAGTTTTTCCTGGACAGGGGAAAGATTGAATGAGCAGTACTTC.

The chain joins TRBV20-1 to TRBJ1-1; tentative D call: TRBD1 (5 bases). Trimming removed 3 bases from V and 5 bases from J, with 16 bases in between. The CDR3 extends over 14 amino acids. Germline loops: CDR1 DFQATT, CDR2 SNEGSKA (reference sequence). The chain's CDR3 is CSARPGGVRTEAFF. CDR3 nucleotide sequence: TGCAGTGCTAGGCCCGGAGGGGTCCGAACTGAAGCTTTCTTT.

This clonotype was seen repeatedly, ten times or more. The chain couples TRBV12-3 or TRBV12-4 to TRBJ1-6, with D uncertain. There are 13 residues in the CDR3. Deletions cut 7 bases from V and 0 bases from J, with 4 bases between. CDR3 amino acids: CASMSSYNSPLHF. CDR3 coding DNA: TGTGCCAGCATGAGCTCCTATAATTCACCCCTCCACTTT.

This clonotype showed up just a few times. The chain links TRBV4-1 to TRBJ2-3; 9 bases fit TRBD2. Looked up from germline, CDR1 is MGHRA and CDR2 is YSYEKL. With V trimmed by 6 bases and J by 2 bases, 12 bases remained unmatched. The CDR3 runs 17 residues. This CDR3 reads CASRQYMVAGDTDTQYF. Written as DNA, the CDR3 is TGCGCCAGCAGGCAATATATGGTAGCGGGGGACACAGATACGCAGTATTTT.

This clonotype was picked up a small number of times. V is TRBV9 and J is TRBJ2-7; D may be TRBD1 (5 bases). Per germline, CDR1 SGDLS and CDR2 YYNGEE. This CDR3 is 13 amino acids long. The germline V and J ends were trimmed by 4 bases and 4 bases, with 12 bases remaining between them. The CDR3 region is CASSPTDAYEQYF. In DNA, the CDR3 is TGTGCCAGCAGCCCGACAGACGCTTACGAGCAGTACTTC. The variable domain in full, completed from reference TRBV9 and TRBJ2-7, reads DSGVTQTPKHLITATGQRVTLRCSPRSGDLSVYWYQQSLDQGLQFLIQYYNGEERAKGNILERFSAQQFPDLHSELNLSSLELGDSALYFCASSPTDAYEQYFGPGTRLTVT.

V gene TRBV4-1 combines with J gene TRBJ2-3; 8 bases align to TRBD2. Trimming at V came to 2 bases and at J to 4 bases, leaving 5 bases not matched to a gene. Germline loops: CDR1 MGHRA, CDR2 YSYEKL. This CDR3 has 15 residues. The CDR3 sequence is CASSQRAGAADTQYF. The CDR3 DNA reads as TGCGCCAGCAGCCAAAGAGCGGGGGCGGCAGATACGCAGTATTTT.

There are many counts of this clonotype. In nucleotides, the CDR3 is TGCAGTGCTTACCCGGGGGGCGGAATGTACTCCTACGAGCAGTACTTC. Amino acids: CSAYPGGGMYSYEQYF. The J gene is TRBJ2-7, the V gene TRBV20-1; D might be TRBD2 (7 bases). The length of the CDR3 is 16 residues. Deletions cut 5 bases from V and 0 bases from J, with 20 bases between. Germline V lookup: CDR1 DFQATT, CDR2 SNEGSKA (reference sequence).

V usage is TRBV12-3 or TRBV12-4 and J usage is TRBJ1-1; tentatively, D is TRBD1 (5 bases). The CDR3 is 15 residues long. Trimming took off 3 bases at V and 2 bases at J, with 13 bases between the two ends. The CDR3 nucleotides read TGTGCCAGCAGTTTCTTCGGGACCAAAAACACTGAAGCTTTCTTT. Protein: CASSFFGTKNTEAFF.

The chain uses TRBV4-1 and TRBJ2-5, with no clear D. Germline CDR1 MGHRA, CDR2 YSYEKL. The V gene lost 0 bases and the J gene lost 11 bases, with 19 bases spanning the gap. There are 15 residues in the CDR3. CDR3 nucleotide sequence: TGCGCCAGCAGCCAAGAGGGCAGGAGTTCCTACGGGCAGTACTTC. Its translation: CASSQEGRSSYGQYF.

This clonotype was recorded a few times. The chain employs TRBV7-8 and TRBJ2-7; D is uncertain. The CDR3 contains 14 residues. CDR1 and CDR2 from the germline V gene are SGHVS and FQNEAQ. With 4 bases removed from V and 3 bases from J, the gap between germline ends came to 13 bases. The CDR3 DNA reads as TGTGCCAGCAGCTCCTACGGCGTGGGCTACGAGCAGTACTTC. Its protein product is CASSSYGVGYEQYF.

This clonotype was seen at least ten times. V gene TRBV12-3 or TRBV12-4 combines with J gene TRBJ1-2; 8 positions match TRBD1. CDR3 length equals 16 residues. The junction had 13 bases not matched to a gene; V was cut back by 2 bases and J by 8 bases. CDR3 in DNA: TGTGCCAGCAGTTTAAGAGCGGCACAGGGGGGGATCGGCTACACCTTC. Translating it yields CASSLRAAQGGIGYTF.

This clonotype was observed at least ten times. The genes are TRBV20-1 and TRBJ1-2, with 7 bases fitting TRBD1. V dropped 4 bases and J dropped 5; count of bases not matched to a gene: 10. Per the germline V gene, CDR1 is DFQATT and CDR2 is SNEGSKA (reference sequence). This CDR3 is 14 amino acids long. The CDR3 region has the DNA TGCAGTGCTACTCCGACAGGGAAGGGGTATGGCTACACCTTC. Translated, it gives CSATPTGKGYGYTF.

The table lists this clonotype with a few counts. The chain links TRBV5-1 to TRBJ1-1, with 8 bases identical to TRBD1. CDR3 size: 14 residues. Trimming at V came to 0 bases and at J to 3 bases, leaving 1 base not matched to a gene. From germline, CDR1 is SGHRS and CDR2 YFSETQ. CDR3 sequence (DNA): TGCGCCAGCAGCTTGGGACAGGGGCACACTGAAGCTTTCTTT. It codes for CASSLGQGHTEAFF. The whole variable domain, remainder taken from reference TRBV5-1 and TRBJ1-1, is KAGVTQTPRYLIKTRGQQVTLSCSPISGHRSVSWYQQTPGQGLQFLFEYFSETQRNKGNFPGRFSGRQFSNSRSEMNVSTLELGDSALYLCASSLGQGHTEAFFGQGTRLTVV.

This chain uses TRBV5-1 with TRBJ2-7; TRBD1 aligns across 7 bases. Germline V gene data show CDR1 as SGHRS and CDR2 as YFSETQ. The junction had 5 bases not matched to a gene; V was cut back by 1 base and J by 1 base. This CDR3 is built from 15 residues. The DNA for the CDR3 is TGCGCCAGCAGCTTGAAAGGGACAGAATCCTACGAGCAGTACTTC. Its translation is CASSLKGTESYEQYF.

This sequence joins TRBV7-9 and TRBJ1-2; D is uncertain. The CDR3 spans 12 residues. The V end lost 4 bases, the J end lost 7 bases, and 10 bases lay between the germline ends. Per the germline V gene, CDR1 is SEHNR and CDR2 is FQNEAQ (reference sequence). In nucleotides, the CDR3 is TGTGCCAGCAGCTCCACCACTGCTGGCTACACCTTC. This gives the protein CASSSTTAGYTF.

CDR3 protein: CASSLQVSSIQETQYF. CDR3 nucleotide sequence: TGCGCCAGCAGCTTACAGGTTTCGTCCATACAAGAGACCCAGTACTTC. The rearrangement links TRBV5-1 to TRBJ2-5, with D maybe TRBD1 (5 bases). The CDR3 totals 16 residues. CDR1 and CDR2 from the germline V gene are SGHRS and YFSETQ. The germline V and J ends were trimmed by 2 bases and 2 bases, with 16 bases remaining between them.

The V gene is TRBV9, the J gene TRBJ2-2; 8 bases line up with TRBD2. The germline CDR1 and CDR2 sequences are SGDLS and YYNGEE. The CDR3 loop spans 13 amino acids. V trimming: 4 bases; J trimming: 7 bases; junction bases outside the gene matches: 3. This CDR3 is CASSPGGNGELFF. The CDR3 bases are TGTGCCAGCAGCCCGGGGGGGAACGGGGAGCTGTTTTTT.

This sequence joins TRBV5-1 and TRBJ2-4, with TRBD1 identical over 9 bases. Germline V gene data show CDR1 as SGHRS and CDR2 as YFSETQ. V gave up 0 bases and J gave up 8 bases; unmatched junction bases: 6. The CDR3 contains 15 residues. The CDR3 sequence: CASSLGPTGGDIQYF. The CDR3 DNA sequence: TGCGCCAGCAGCTTGGGTCCGACAGGGGGAGACATTCAGTACTTC.

The rearrangement links TRBV15 to TRBJ2-5, with D tentatively TRBD2 (7 bases). The germline V and J ends were trimmed by 1 base and 11 bases, with 26 bases remaining between them. CDR1 LNHNV and CDR2 YYDKDF come from the germline V gene (reference sequence). This CDR3 is built from 17 residues. In DNA form, the CDR3 reads TGTGCCACCAGCAGAGCTTTTTCCGGGGGGCCTGGGGGAGAGCAGTACTTC. It specifies CATSRAFSGGPGGEQYF.

The V gene is TRBV20-1, the J gene TRBJ1-6; D is uncertain. Germline values: CDR1 DFQATT, CDR2 SNEGSKA (reference sequence). The CDR3 contains 13 residues. V lost 5 bases and J lost 6, with 11 bases in between. CDR3 sequence: CSAPPKSNSPLHF. The CDR3 DNA reads TGCAGTGCTCCCCCCAAGTCTAATTCACCCCTCCACTTT.

The J gene is TRBJ2-2, the V gene TRBV6-2 or TRBV6-3; D ambiguous. Trimming took off 4 bases at V and 2 bases at J, with 11 bases between the two ends. The CDR3 sequence is 15 residues long. Germline CDR1 MNHEY, CDR2 SVGEGT. In DNA, the CDR3 is TGTGCCAGCAGTTGGACGGGTTCCAACACCGGGGAGCTGTTTTTT. The encoded protein is CASSWTGSNTGELFF.

This chain joins TRBV6-1 and TRBJ1-4; D gene unclear. The CDR3 is 15 amino acids. Germline V CDR1 and CDR2: MNHNS, SASEGT. Trimming took 3 bases from V and 4 from J, leaving 12 bases between them. The CDR3 nucleotides read TGTGCCAGCAGTGACGTGGCAGGAGTTAATGAAAAACTGTTTTTT. It translates to CASSDVAGVNEKLFF.

In this sample, this clonotype turned up a few times. The rearrangement joins TRBV27 to TRBJ2-7; TRBD1 aligns across 10 bases. Germline values: CDR1 MNHEY, CDR2 SMNVEV (reference sequence). Trimming removed 6 bases from V and 3 bases from J; junction bases left unmatched: 2. The CDR3 contains 13 residues. CDR3 residues: CASRGQGIYEQYF. For the CDR3, the DNA is TGTGCCAGCAGGGGACAGGGGATCTACGAGCAGTACTTC.

There are many counts of this clonotype. This chain joins TRBV7-2 and TRBJ2-5; TRBD2 matches 9 bases. Germline loops: CDR1 SGHTA, CDR2 FQGNSA. J gave up 2 bases and V 0 bases, and 7 bases lay outside the gene matches. The CDR3 is 17 residues long. Here the CDR3 reads CASSLALAGHIQETQYF. The CDR3 nucleotides are TGTGCCAGCAGCTTAGCCCTAGCGGGGCACATACAAGAGACCCAGTACTTC.

This clonotype was detected once. The junction differs from germline at one of its ends, possibly a read error. V gene TRBV5-1 combines with J gene TRBJ1-2; tentative D call: TRBD1 (6 bases). Germline loops: CDR1 SGHRS, CDR2 YFSETQ. This CDR3 contains 13 residues. The CDR3 DNA is TGCGTCAGCAGCTCACAGGGAGATGGTGGCTACACCTTC. Amino acids: CVSSSQGDGGYTF.

CDR3 nucleotide sequence: TGCGCCAGCAGCTTCTTTGGGACAGGCTTCCAAGAGACCCAGTACTTC. Its translation is CASSFFGTGFQETQYF. The chain links TRBV5-1 to TRBJ2-5, with 8 bases fitting TRBD1. Germline lookup yields CDR1 SGHRS and CDR2 YFSETQ. V was pared by 2 bases and J by 1 base, with 7 bases of the junction left unmatched. CDR3 length equals 16 residues.